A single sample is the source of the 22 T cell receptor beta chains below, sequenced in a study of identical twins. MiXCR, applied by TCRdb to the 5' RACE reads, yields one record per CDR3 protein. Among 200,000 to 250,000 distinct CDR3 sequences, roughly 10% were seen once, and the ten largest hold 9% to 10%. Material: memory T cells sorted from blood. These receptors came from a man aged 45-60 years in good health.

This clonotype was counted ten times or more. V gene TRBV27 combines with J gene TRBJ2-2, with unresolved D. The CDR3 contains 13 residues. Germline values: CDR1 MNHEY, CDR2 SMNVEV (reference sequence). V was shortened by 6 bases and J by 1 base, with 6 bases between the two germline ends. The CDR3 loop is CASSPLNTGELFF. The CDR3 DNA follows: TGTGCCAGCAGCCCTCTGAACACCGGGGAGCTGTTTTTT.

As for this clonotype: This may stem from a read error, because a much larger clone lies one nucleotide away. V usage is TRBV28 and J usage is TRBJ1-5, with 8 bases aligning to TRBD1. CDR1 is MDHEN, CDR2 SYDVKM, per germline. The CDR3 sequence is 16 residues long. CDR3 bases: TGTGCCAGCAGTTTCAGGGGGCGAGGCAGCAATCAGCCCCGGCATTTT. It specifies CASSFRGRGSNQPRHF.

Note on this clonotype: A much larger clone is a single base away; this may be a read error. Here the CDR3 reads CASSRTENTGELFF. DNA of the CDR3: TGTGCCAGCAGCCGGACAGAGAACACCGGGGAGCTGTTTTTT. The chain uses TRBV5-6 and TRBJ2-2, with D perhaps TRBD1 (6 bases). Trimming left V 4 bases short and J 1 base short, with 8 bases between. Germline values: CDR1 SGHDT, CDR2 YYEEEE. The CDR3 runs 14 residues.

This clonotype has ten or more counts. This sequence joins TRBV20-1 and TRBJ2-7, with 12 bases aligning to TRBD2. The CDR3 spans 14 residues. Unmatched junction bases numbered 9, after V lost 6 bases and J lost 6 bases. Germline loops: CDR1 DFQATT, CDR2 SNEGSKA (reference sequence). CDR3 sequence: CSAARTSGKREQYF. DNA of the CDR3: TGCAGTGCCGCGAGGACTAGCGGGAAACGCGAGCAGTACTTC.

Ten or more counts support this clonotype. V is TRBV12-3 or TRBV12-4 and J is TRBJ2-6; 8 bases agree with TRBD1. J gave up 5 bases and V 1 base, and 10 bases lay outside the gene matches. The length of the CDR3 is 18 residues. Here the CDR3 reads CASSLGTGKIIRANVLTF. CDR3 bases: TGTGCCAGCAGTTTAGGGACAGGGAAAATTATTCGGGCCAACGTCCTGACTTTC.

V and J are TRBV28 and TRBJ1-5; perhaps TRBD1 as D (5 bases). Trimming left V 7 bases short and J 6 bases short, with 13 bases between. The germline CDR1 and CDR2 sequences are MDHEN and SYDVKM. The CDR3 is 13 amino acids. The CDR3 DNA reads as TGTGCCAGCACCGTATTGGGGGTTCAGCCCCAGCATTTT. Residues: CASTVLGVQPQHF.

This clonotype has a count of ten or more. As DNA, the CDR3 is TGTGCCAGCAGCCCCATTGGGGGGATCAACACCGGGGAGCTGTTTTTT. As protein: CASSPIGGINTGELFF. This chain connects TRBV11-2 to TRBJ2-2, with a tentative D call TRBD2 (6 bases). V was trimmed by 5 bases and J by 2 bases, leaving 15 bases between them. This CDR3 is 16 amino acids long. Germline values: CDR1 SGHAT, CDR2 FQNNGV.

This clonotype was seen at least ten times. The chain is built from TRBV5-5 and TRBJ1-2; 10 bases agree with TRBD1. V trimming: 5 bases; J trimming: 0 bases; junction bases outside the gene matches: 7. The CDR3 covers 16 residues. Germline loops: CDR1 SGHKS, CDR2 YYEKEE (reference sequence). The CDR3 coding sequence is TGTGCCAGCAGGGCCGGGACAGGGGCGGCTAACTATGGCTACACCTTC. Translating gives CASRAGTGAANYGYTF.

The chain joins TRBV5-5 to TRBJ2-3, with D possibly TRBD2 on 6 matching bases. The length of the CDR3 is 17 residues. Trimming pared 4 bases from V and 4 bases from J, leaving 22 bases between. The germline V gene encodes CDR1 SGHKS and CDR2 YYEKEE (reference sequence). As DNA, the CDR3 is TGTGCCAGCAGCCAACAATCGACATCACGCGGGGCAGATACGCAGTATTTT. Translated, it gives CASSQQSTSRGADTQYF.

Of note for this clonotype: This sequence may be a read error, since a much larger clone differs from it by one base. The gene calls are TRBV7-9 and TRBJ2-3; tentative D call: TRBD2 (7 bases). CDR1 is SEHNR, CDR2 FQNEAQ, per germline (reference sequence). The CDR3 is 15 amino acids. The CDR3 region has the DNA TGTGCCAGCAGCCCGGGGGGCCGGGACACAGGTACGCAGTATTTT. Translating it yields CASSPGGRDTGTQYF.

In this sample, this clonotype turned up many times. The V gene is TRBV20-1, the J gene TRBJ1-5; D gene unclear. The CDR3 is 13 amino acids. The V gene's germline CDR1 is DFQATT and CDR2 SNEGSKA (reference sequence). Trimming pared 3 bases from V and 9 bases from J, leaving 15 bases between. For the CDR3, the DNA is TGCAGTGCTAGTGATGGGCCCGCGAGGCCCCAGCATTTT. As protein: CSASDGPARPQHF.

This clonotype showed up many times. CDR3 coding DNA: TGTGCCAGCAGACCTCTCAGGGTGGCCGGGGAGCTGTTTTTT. It codes for CASRPLRVAGELFF. The J gene is TRBJ2-2, the V gene TRBV28, with TRBD1 as a possible D gene (5 bases). This CDR3 has 14 amino acids. V was trimmed by 6 bases and J by 6 bases, leaving 14 bases between them. CDR1 MDHEN and CDR2 SYDVKM come from the germline V gene.

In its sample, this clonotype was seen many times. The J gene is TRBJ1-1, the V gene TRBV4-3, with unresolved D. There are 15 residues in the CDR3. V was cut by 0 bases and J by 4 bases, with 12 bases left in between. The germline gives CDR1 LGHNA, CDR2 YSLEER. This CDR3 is CASSQDRGRGTEAFF. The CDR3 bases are TGCGCCAGCAGCCAAGATCGAGGGCGCGGCACTGAAGCTTTCTTT.

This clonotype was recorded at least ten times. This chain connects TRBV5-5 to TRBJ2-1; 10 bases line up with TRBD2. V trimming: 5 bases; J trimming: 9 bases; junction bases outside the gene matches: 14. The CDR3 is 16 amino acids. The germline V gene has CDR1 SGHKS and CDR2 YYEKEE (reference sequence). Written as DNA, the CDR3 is TGTGCCAGCAGGAGGTCTACTAGCGGGACATCGGTTGAGCAGTTCTTC. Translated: CASRRSTSGTSVEQFF.

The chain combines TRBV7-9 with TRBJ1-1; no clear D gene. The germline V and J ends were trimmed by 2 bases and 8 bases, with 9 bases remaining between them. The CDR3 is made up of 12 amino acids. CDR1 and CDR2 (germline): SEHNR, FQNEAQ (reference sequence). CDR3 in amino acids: CASSLLGKEAFF. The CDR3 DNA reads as TGTGCCAGCAGCTTACTTGGGAAAGAAGCTTTCTTT. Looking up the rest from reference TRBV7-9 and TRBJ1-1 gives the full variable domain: DTGVSQNPRHKITKRGQNVTFRCDPISEHNRLYWYRQTLGQGPEFLTYFQNEAQLEKSRLLSDRFSAERPKGSFSTLEIQRTEQGDSAMYLCASSLLGKEAFFGQGTRLTVV.

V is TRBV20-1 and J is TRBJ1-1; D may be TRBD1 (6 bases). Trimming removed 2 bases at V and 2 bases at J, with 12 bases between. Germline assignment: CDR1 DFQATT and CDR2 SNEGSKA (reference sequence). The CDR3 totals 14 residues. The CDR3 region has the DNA TGCAGTGCTAGAAAAAACAGGGATAACACTGAAGCTTTCTTT. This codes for CSARKNRDNTEAFF.

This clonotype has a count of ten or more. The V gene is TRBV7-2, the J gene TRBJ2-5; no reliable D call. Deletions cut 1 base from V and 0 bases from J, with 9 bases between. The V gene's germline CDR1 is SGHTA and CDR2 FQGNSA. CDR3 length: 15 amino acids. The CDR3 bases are TGTGCCAGCAGCTTAGTAGGCAGTTACCAAGAGACCCAGTACTTC. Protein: CASSLVGSYQETQYF.

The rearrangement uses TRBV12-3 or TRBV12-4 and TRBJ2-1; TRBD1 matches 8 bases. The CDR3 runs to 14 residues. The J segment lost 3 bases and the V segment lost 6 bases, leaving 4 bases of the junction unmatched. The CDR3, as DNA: TGTGCCAGCAGATACAGGGGGGACTACAATGAGCAGTTCTTC. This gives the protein CASRYRGDYNEQFF.

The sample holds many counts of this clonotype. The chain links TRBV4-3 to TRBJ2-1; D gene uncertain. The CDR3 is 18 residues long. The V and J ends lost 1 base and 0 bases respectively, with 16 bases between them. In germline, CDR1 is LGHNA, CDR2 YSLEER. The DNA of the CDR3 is TGCGCCAGCAGCCAAGGGACGGGTGGCTTAAACTCCTACAATGAGCAGTTCTTC. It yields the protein CASSQGTGGLNSYNEQFF.

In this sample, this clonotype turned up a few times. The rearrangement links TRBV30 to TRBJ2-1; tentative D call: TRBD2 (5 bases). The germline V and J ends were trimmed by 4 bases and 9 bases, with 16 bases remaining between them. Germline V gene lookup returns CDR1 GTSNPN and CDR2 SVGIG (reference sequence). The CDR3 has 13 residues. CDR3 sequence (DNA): TGTGCCTGGACTGGCCAACTACGGGGTGAGCAGTTCTTC. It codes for CAWTGQLRGEQFF. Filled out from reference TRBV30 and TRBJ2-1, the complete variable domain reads SQTIHQWPATLVQPVGSPLSLECTVEGTSNPNLYWYRQAAGRGLQLLFYSVGIGQISSEVPQNLSASRPQDRQFILSSKKLLLSDSGFYLCAWTGQLRGEQFFGPGTRLTVL.

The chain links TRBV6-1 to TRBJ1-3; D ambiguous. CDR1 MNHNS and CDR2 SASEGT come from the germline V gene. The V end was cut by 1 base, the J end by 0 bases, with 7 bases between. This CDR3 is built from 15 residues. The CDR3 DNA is TGTGCCAGCAGTGAAGGGCAGAGCTCTGGAAACACCATATATTTT. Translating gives CASSEGQSSGNTIYF.

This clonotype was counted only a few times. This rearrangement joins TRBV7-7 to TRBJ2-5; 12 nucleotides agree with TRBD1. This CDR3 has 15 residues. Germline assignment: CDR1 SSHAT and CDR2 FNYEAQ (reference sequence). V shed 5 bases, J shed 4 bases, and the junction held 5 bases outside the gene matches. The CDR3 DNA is TGTGCCAGCAGCGACGGGACAGGGGGCCTAGAGACCCAGTACTTC. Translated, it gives CASSDGTGGLETQYF.